Many counts were recorded for the clone carrying this T cell receptor beta chain. The target antigen is unknown. These data originate in a study of Graves' ophthalmopathy and Graves' hyperthyroidism. Study background: Prior to any treatment, peripheral blood was collected at the time of initial diagnosis.

The V gene's germline CDR1 is MDHEN and CDR2 SYDVKM. CDR3 length: 15 residues. Trimming removed 8 bases from V and 7 bases from J; junction bases left unmatched: 10. Study findings and constraints: Blood also carried most expanded thyroid clonotypes exceeding 0.001 frequency.

Researchers turned away patients with other autoimmune diseases, uncontrolled infections, pregnancy or lactation. PBMCs were isolated from an approximately 10 ml sample of fresh peripheral blood. Using RNA transcripts, the TCR beta CDR3 regions were amplified. In the first round, RT-PCR was carried out with HTBI primers, and a multiplex PCR formed the second round. One entry per CDR3 protein, called by TCRdb with MiXCR from the multiplex PCR reads. This sample has about 400,000 distinct CDR3 sequences; around 16% occur once, and the top ten carry roughly 1.5%. Sequenced sample: peripheral blood. The rearrangement uses TRBV28 and TRBJ1-6; TRBD1 agrees at 8 bases. The sequence came from a woman aged 18-35 years with Graves' ophthalmopathy. The CDR3 spells CASRPPGGGNSPLHF. CDR3 bases: TGTGCCAGCCGACCTCCAGGGGGCGGAAATTCACCCCTCCACTTT.